The 23 T cell receptor beta chains given below trace back to one sample, sequenced in a study of shared clonotypes between healthy human individuals. Repertoires were generated with immunoSEQ multiplex PCR, while TCRdb's copy carries only in-frame clones and drops some. Among about 1.5 million clones listed, roughly 95% were seen once. Source material: naive CD4+ T cells sorted from blood. Noted subset: CD45RA+ positively selected. The receptors were gathered from a man between 25 and 39 years old in good health.

The chain's CDR3 is CAWIERPGGMSNTEAFF. Written as DNA, the CDR3 is TGTGCCTGGATAGAACGGCCGGGGGGAATGTCGAACACTGAAGCTTTCTTT. This chain uses TRBV30 with TRBJ1-1; weak D call: TRBD1 (5 bases). V lost 4 bases, J lost 1 base, and 22 bases lay in between. This CDR3 is built from 17 residues. Germline V gene sequence: CDR1 GTSNPN, CDR2 SVGIG (reference sequence). Full variable domain (outside the CDR3, taken from reference TRBV30 and TRBJ1-1): SQTIHQWPATLVQPVGSPLSLECTVEGTSNPNLYWYRQAAGRGLQLLFYSVGIGQISSEVPQNLSASRPQDRQFILSSKKLLLSDSGFYLCAWIERPGGMSNTEAFFGQGTRLTVV.

This clone is a singleton in its sample. The rearrangement uses TRBV28 and TRBJ2-2; D ambiguous. CDR3 length: 12 residues. Germline lookup yields CDR1 MDHEN and CDR2 SYDVKM. With 6 bases removed from V and 6 bases from J, the gap between germline ends came to 8 bases. The CDR3 is CASRTAPGELFF. Written as DNA, the CDR3 is TGTGCCAGCAGAACCGCCCCCGGGGAGCTGTTTTTT.

The chain joins TRBV28 to TRBJ1-5; D possibly corresponds to TRBD1 (6 bases). Trimming removed 9 bases at V and 5 bases at J, with 14 bases between. Germline-derived CDR1 and CDR2 are MDHEN and SYDVKM. This CDR3 comprises 13 residues. CDR3 DNA: TGTGCCAGTAAATCAGGGGTCGATCAGCCCCAGCATTTT. It is translated as CASKSGVDQPQHF.

The V call is TRBV27, the J call TRBJ2-1; D is unclear. Germline CDR1 reads MNHEY; CDR2 reads SMNVEV (reference sequence). The CDR3 is made up of 12 amino acids. V gave up 6 bases and J gave up 4 bases, with 7 bases separating them. CDR3: CASRRSYNEQFF. CDR3 nucleotide sequence: TGTGCCAGCAGACGAAGTTACAATGAGCAGTTCTTC.

Comment on this clone: Other nucleotide sequences in the sample specify the same CDR3. The chain combines TRBV7-9 with TRBJ1-1; unclear D gene. Deletions cut 2 bases from V and 0 bases from J, with 7 bases between. CDR3 length equals 14 residues. The germline CDR1 and CDR2 sequences are SEHNR and FQNEAQ (reference sequence). The CDR3 reads CASSLRGLNTEAFF. In DNA, the CDR3 is TGTGCCAGCAGCTTACGCGGACTGAACACTGAAGCTTTCTTT.

As to this clone: The same CDR3 is also encoded by other DNA sequences in this sample. The chain has TRBV5-1 and TRBJ2-3, with 8 bases lining up with TRBD2. CDR3 length equals 14 residues. The V gene end was trimmed by 4 bases and the J gene end by 1 base; junction bases not matched to a gene: 2. The germline V gene encodes CDR1 SGHRS and CDR2 YFSETQ. The CDR3: CASSPGLGTDTQYF. The DNA for the CDR3 is TGCGCCAGCAGCCCGGGACTAGGCACAGATACGCAGTATTTT. Variable domain in full (rest from reference TRBV5-1 and TRBJ2-3): KAGVTQTPRYLIKTRGQQVTLSCSPISGHRSVSWYQQTPGQGLQFLFEYFSETQRNKGNFPGRFSGRQFSNSRSEMNVSTLELGDSALYLCASSPGLGTDTQYFGPGTRLTVL.

The chain recombines TRBV19 with TRBJ2-1; D possibly corresponds to TRBD1 (5 bases). The CDR3 spans 13 residues. Per the germline V gene, CDR1 is LNHDA and CDR2 is SQIVND (reference sequence). V was cut by 4 bases and J by 8 bases, with 12 bases left in between. For the CDR3, the DNA is TGTGCCAGTAGTACCGGCCAGGGCGATGAGCAGTTCTTC. Translation gives CASSTGQGDEQFF.

V usage is TRBV25-1 and J usage is TRBJ2-5; TRBD2 matches at 13 bases. The CDR3 spans 16 residues. With V trimmed by 4 bases and J by 7 bases, 9 bases remained unmatched. CDR1 is MGHDK, CDR2 SYGVNS, per germline. CDR3 sequence (DNA): TGTGCCAGCAGTGGGAGGACTAGCGGGGGATTGGGGACCCAGTACTTC. It encodes CASSGRTSGGLGTQYF.

V usage is TRBV7-2 and J usage is TRBJ2-7, with 7 bases identical to TRBD1. This CDR3 is 14 amino acids long. Germline values: CDR1 SGHTA, CDR2 FQGNSA. V lost 5 bases to trimming and J lost 3 bases; unmatched junction nucleotides: 7. The CDR3 coding sequence is TGTGCCAGCAGCCTTGGGGACAGATTCTACGAGCAGTACTTC. Translating gives CASSLGDRFYEQYF.

The chain carries TRBV30 and TRBJ1-3; perhaps TRBD1 as D (5 bases). CDR3 length equals 15 residues. V was clipped by 3 bases and J by 0 bases, with 12 bases between them. The germline CDR1 and CDR2 sequences are GTSNPN and SVGIG (reference sequence). CDR3 sequence reads: CAWSGGASSGNTIYF. In DNA form, the CDR3 reads TGTGCCTGGAGCGGAGGGGCGAGCTCTGGAAACACCATATATTTT.

The rearrangement uses TRBV18 and TRBJ2-5, with D unresolved. Trimming pared 2 bases from V and 7 bases from J, leaving 11 bases between. Germline CDR1 and CDR2: KGHSH and LQKENI. This CDR3 has 13 residues. CDR3 bases: TGTGCCAGCTCACCAATGGACGTGGGGACCCAGTACTTC. Its translation is CASSPMDVGTQYF.

CDR3 protein: CATSRRGSNQPQHF. The CDR3 nucleotides are TGTGCCACCAGCCGCAGGGGTAGCAATCAGCCCCAGCATTTT. The rearrangement links TRBV15 to TRBJ1-5; possibly TRBD1 for D (6 bases). CDR1 and CDR2 (germline): LNHNV, YYDKDF (reference sequence). V lost 5 bases to trimming and J lost 0 bases, with 8 bases between them. The CDR3 runs to 14 residues.

V and J are TRBV5-1 and TRBJ2-3; D is perhaps TRBD1 (5 bases). Trimming shortened V by 4 bases and J by 5 bases, and 11 bases separated the two germline ends. This CDR3 spans 13 amino acids. The germline CDR1 and CDR2 sequences are SGHRS and YFSETQ. The CDR3 reads CASSPRAEDTQYF. CDR3 DNA sequence: TGCGCCAGCAGCCCCAGGGCCGAAGATACGCAGTATTTT.

V usage is TRBV9 and J usage is TRBJ2-5; the match to TRBD1 covers 7 bases. V trimming: 3 bases; J trimming: 5 bases; junction bases outside the gene matches: 16. The V gene's germline CDR1 is SGDLS and CDR2 YYNGEE. The CDR3 sequence is 17 residues long. The CDR3 loop is CASSAPRTGRKGETQYF. The CDR3 DNA is TGTGCCAGCAGCGCGCCCAGGACAGGCCGCAAAGGGGAGACCCAGTACTTC. Full variable domain (rest looked up from reference TRBV9 and TRBJ2-5): DSGVTQTPKHLITATGQRVTLRCSPRSGDLSVYWYQQSLDQGLQFLIQYYNGEERAKGNILERFSAQQFPDLHSELNLSSLELGDSALYFCASSAPRTGRKGETQYFGPGTRLLVL.

The chain joins TRBV5-1 to TRBJ2-6; a weak D match, TRBD1 (6 bases). Trimming shortened V by 0 bases and J by 2 bases, and 15 bases separated the two germline ends. CDR1 is SGHRS and CDR2 is YFSETQ in the germline V gene. The CDR3 runs to 18 residues. CDR3 protein: CASSLDGTSRPGANVLTF. The CDR3, as DNA: TGCGCCAGCAGCTTGGATGGGACAAGTCGCCCTGGGGCCAACGTCCTGACTTTC.

V gene TRBV4-1 combines with J gene TRBJ2-7; a possible D gene is TRBD1 (5 bases). The CDR3 totals 14 residues. V was cut by 1 base and J by 5 bases, with 12 bases left in between. Germline V lookup: CDR1 MGHRA, CDR2 YSYEKL. CDR3 coding DNA: TGCGCCAGCAGCCAAGTTTCGGCCAGGGACGAGCAGTACTTC. Amino acids: CASSQVSARDEQYF.

In DNA, the CDR3 is TGTGCCAGCAGCCAAGTCTCGGGGGACGGCTACACCTTC. Its protein is CASSQVSGDGYTF. The chain recombines TRBV14 with TRBJ1-2; the D gene is possibly TRBD1 (5 bases). V was pared by 1 base and J by 8 bases, with 11 bases between. The CDR3 is 13 amino acids. CDR1 SGHDN and CDR2 FVKESK come from the germline V gene.

This chain uses TRBV28 with TRBJ2-7, with 16 bases matching TRBD2. The CDR3 length is 18 residues. After removal of 3 bases from V and 2 bases from J, the junction contained 7 bases not matched to a gene. In germline, CDR1 is MDHEN, CDR2 SYDVKM. The CDR3 DNA reads TGTGCCAGCAGTTTGATGGGACTAGCGGGAGGGCCCACCTACGAGCAGTACTTC. Translating gives CASSLMGLAGGPTYEQYF.

The chain uses TRBV5-1 and TRBJ2-3, with D uncertain. The germline V and J ends were trimmed by 3 bases and 6 bases, with 8 bases remaining between them. The germline gives CDR1 SGHRS, CDR2 YFSETQ. The CDR3 length is 12 residues. CDR3 amino acids: CASSSNVDTQYF. CDR3 sequence (DNA): TGCGCCAGCAGCTCAAACGTGGATACGCAGTATTTT.

V and J are TRBV7-2 and TRBJ2-7; D perhaps matches TRBD1 (6 bases). Germline V gives CDR1 SGHTA, CDR2 FQGNSA. This CDR3 is built from 16 residues. V gave up 5 bases and J gave up 1 base, with 18 bases separating them. Here the CDR3 reads CASSQNRVGASYEQYF. CDR3 bases: TGTGCCAGCAGCCAGAACAGGGTCGGGGCGTCCTACGAGCAGTACTTC.

The rearrangement links TRBV7-9 to TRBJ2-7, with D uncertain. V was clipped by 6 bases and J by 0 bases, with 6 bases between them. The V gene's germline CDR1 is SEHNR and CDR2 FQNEAQ (reference sequence). This CDR3 comprises 12 residues. In nucleotides, the CDR3 is TGTGCCAGCAGGGAGAGCTCCTACGAGCAGTACTTC. The encoded protein is CASRESSYEQYF.

V and J are TRBV7-9 and TRBJ2-4; unclear D gene. Germline values: CDR1 SEHNR, CDR2 FQNEAQ (reference sequence). The CDR3 consists of 13 residues. Trimming removed 5 bases at V and 15 bases at J, with 20 bases between. CDR3: CASSPSAQRVRYF. The CDR3, as DNA: TGTGCCAGCAGCCCCTCCGCCCAGAGAGTGAGGTACTTC.

V is TRBV14 and J is TRBJ1-1, with no clear D. V lost 8 bases, J lost 0 bases, and 10 bases lay in between. There are 13 residues in the CDR3. The V gene's germline CDR1 is SGHDN and CDR2 FVKESK. The CDR3 region is CASGEGLNTEAFF. As DNA, the CDR3 is TGTGCCAGCGGAGAAGGATTGAACACTGAAGCTTTCTTT.